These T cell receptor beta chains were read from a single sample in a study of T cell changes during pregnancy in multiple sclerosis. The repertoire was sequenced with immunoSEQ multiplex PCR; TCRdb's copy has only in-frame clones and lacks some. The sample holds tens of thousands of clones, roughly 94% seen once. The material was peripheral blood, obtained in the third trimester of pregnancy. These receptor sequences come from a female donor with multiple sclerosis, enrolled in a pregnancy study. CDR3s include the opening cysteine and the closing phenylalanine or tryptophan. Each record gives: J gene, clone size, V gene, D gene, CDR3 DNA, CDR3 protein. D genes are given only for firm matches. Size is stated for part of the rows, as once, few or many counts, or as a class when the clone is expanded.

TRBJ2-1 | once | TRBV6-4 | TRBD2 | TGTGCCAGCAGTGTAAACGGGGGGGGCCACAATGAGCAGTTCTTC | CASSVNGGGHNEQFF
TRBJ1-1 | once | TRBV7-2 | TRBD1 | TGTGCCAGCAGTTACAGGGGTCACACTGAAGCTTTCTTT | CASSYRGHTEAFF
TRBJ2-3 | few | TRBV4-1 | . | TGCGCCAGCAGCCAAGACCGGACTTCCCGCACAGATACGCAGTATTTT | CASSQDRTSRTDTQYF
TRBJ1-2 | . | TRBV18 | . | TGTGCCAGCTCACCTTTGCCCCGTCGGTTTGACTATGGCTACACCTTC | CASSPLPRRFDYGYTF
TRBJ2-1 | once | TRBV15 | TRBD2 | TGTGCCACCAGCAGAGTCCCCCCACTAGCGGGGAGTTACAATGAGCAGTTCTTC | CATSRVPPLAGSYNEQFF
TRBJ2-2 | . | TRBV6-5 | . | TGTGCCACCGGAGTCCCTCACACCGGGGAGCTGTTTTTT | CATGVPHTGELFF
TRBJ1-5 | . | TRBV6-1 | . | TGTGCCAGCAGTGCCCGCGATACGGGCAATCAGCCCCAGCATTTT | CASSARDTGNQPQHF
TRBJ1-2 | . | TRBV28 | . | TGTGCCAGCAGTTTTGTTTTCAGGGGCGCTAACTATGGCTACACCTTC | CASSFVFRGANYGYTF
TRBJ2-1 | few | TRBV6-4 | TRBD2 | TGTGCCAGCAGCGGGGGGGCCTACAATGAGCAGTTCTTC | CASSGGAYNEQFF
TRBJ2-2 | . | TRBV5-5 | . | TGTGCCAGCAGTCAGACGGGGACCGGGGAGCTGTTTTTT | CASSQTGTGELFF
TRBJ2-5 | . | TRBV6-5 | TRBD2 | TGTGCCAGCAGTTACTCGGTGGTAGCGGGCCGGGGGACCCAGTACTTC | CASSYSVVAGRGTQYF
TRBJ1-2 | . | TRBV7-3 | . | TGTGCCAGCAGCCATGGCTACTATGGCTACACCTTC | CASSHGYYGYTF
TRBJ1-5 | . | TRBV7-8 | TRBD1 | TGTGCCAGCAGCGCCTGGACAGGGTCGAATCAGCCCCAGCATTTT | CASSAWTGSNQPQHF
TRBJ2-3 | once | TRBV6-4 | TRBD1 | TGTGCCAGCAGTGACTCTGGGACAGGCCTGCGTCATTTT | CASSDSGTGLRHF
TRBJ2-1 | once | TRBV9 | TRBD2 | TGTGCCAGCAGCGTATCTGGGAGGGCCTACAATGAGCAGTTCTTC | CASSVSGRAYNEQFF
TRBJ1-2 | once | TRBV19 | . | TGTGCCAGTAGTGGTCGACAGCTATATGGCTACACCTTC | CASSGRQLYGYTF
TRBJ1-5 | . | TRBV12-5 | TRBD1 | TGTGCTAGTGGGAGGGACAGGGGGCCGGGGAGCAATCAGCCCCAGCATTTT | CASGRDRGPGSNQPQHF
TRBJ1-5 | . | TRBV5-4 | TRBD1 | TGTGCCAGCAGCGAGGACCAGGGGGGAAATCAGCCCCAGCATTTT | CASSEDQGGNQPQHF
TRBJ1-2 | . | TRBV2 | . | TGTGCCAGCAGCCTTTGGATCGAGGATAGCTATGGCTACACCTTC | CASSLWIEDSYGYTF
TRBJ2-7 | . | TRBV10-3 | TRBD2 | TGTGCCACAGGGAGCGGGGGCGAGCAGTACTTC | CATGSGGEQYF
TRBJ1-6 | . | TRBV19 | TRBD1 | TGTGCCAGTGGGCAGGACAGGGGCACCTATAATTCACCCCTCCACTTT | CASGQDRGTYNSPLHF
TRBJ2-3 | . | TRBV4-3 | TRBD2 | TGCGCCAGCAGCCAAGAGGTCCTAGCGGGGGGCCTTTTGACAGATACGCAGTATTTT | CASSQEVLAGGLLTDTQYF
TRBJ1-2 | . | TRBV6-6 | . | TGTGCCAGCAGTTATCTCGGGGGACTCTCTAACTATGGCTACACCTTC | CASSYLGGLSNYGYTF
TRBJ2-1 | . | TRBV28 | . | TGTGCCAGCAGCCCTTCGGCGGGGGCCCTCTACAATGAGCAGTTCTTC | CASSPSAGALYNEQFF
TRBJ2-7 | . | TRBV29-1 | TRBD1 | TGCAGCGTCCATTGGACAGGGGAGGACGAGCAGTACTTC | CSVHWTGEDEQYF
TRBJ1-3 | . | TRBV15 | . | TGTGCCACCAGCAGAGATCCCCTCCCCTCTGGAAACACCATATATTTT | CATSRDPLPSGNTIYF
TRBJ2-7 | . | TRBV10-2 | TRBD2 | TGCGCCAGCAGCGACCCGATAGCGGGGGGCCCCCCCGCCCCTGAGCAGTACTTC | CASSDPIAGGPPAPEQYF
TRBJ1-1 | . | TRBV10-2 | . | TGCGCCAGCAGTGAGGGGACTCTACGAAATGAAGCTTTCTTT | CASSEGTLRNEAFF
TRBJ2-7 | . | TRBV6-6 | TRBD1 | TGTGCCAGCAGTTACGCGGGACAGGATGGCGGCTACGAGCAGTACTTC | CASSYAGQDGGYEQYF
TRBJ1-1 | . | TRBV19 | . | TGTGCCAGCGTACCCAGGGGTAGAACTGAAGCTTTCTTT | CASVPRGRTEAFF
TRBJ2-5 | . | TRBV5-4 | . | TGTGCCAGCAGCCTTAGCCCCGCCGGGGAGACCCAGTACTTC | CASSLSPAGETQYF
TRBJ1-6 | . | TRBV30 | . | TGTGCCTGGAGTGTACAATCGGGAGGAACAAGCTCCTATAATTCACCCCTCCACTTT | CAWSVQSGGTSSYNSPLHF
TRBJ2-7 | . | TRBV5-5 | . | TGTGCCAGCAGCCTTGGGCCAAGTAGCTACGAGCAGTACTTC | CASSLGPSSYEQYF
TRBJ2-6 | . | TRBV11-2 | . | TGTGCCAGCAGCTTCCCTCAGGGGCCAAGCTCTGGGGCCAACGTCCTGACTTTC | CASSFPQGPSSGANVLTF
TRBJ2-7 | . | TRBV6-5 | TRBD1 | TGTGCCAGCAGTTTGAGACAGGGATGGGGCTACGAGCAGTACTTC | CASSLRQGWGYEQYF
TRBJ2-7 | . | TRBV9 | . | TGTGCCAGCAGCGTAGGGGTGGGGGGCTACGAGCAGTACTTC | CASSVGVGGYEQYF
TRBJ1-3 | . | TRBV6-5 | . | TGTGCCAGCAGTTGGGGCGGGGGCTCCTCTGGAAACACCATATATTTT | CASSWGGGSSGNTIYF
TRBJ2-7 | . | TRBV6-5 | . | TGTGCCAGCAGAAAGGAGCGAAGTGGAACCTACGAGCAGTACTTC | CASRKERSGTYEQYF
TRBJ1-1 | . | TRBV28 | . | TGTGCCAGCAGGGGTCCGGGTAAGAACACTGAAGCTTTCTTT | CASRGPGKNTEAFF
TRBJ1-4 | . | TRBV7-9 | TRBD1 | TGTGCCAGCAGCTTAGGACAGGGAGGAACTAATGAAAAACTGTTTTTT | CASSLGQGGTNEKLFF
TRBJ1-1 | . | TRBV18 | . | TGTGCCAGCTCACCGAATAGGAGGGAGGGGACTGAAGCTTTCTTT | CASSPNRREGTEAFF
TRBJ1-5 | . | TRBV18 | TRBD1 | TGTGCCAGCTCACCGGGACAGGGATATCAGCCCCAGCATTTT | CASSPGQGYQPQHF
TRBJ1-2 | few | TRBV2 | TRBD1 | TGTGCCAGCAGTGCACTATTACAGGGGGGCGGCTACACCTTC | CASSALLQGGGYTF
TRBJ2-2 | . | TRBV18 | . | TGTGCCAGCTCACCACTGGGACAGAACACCGGGGAGCTGTTTTTT | CASSPLGQNTGELFF
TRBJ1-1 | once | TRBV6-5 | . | TGTGCCAGCAGTTTCAGGGCGCGGGGCGTTAACACTGAAGCTTTCTTT | CASSFRARGVNTEAFF
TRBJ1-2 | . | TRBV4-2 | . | TGTGCCAGCAGCCAAGGCGTCATCGCAGGGGTATCCTACACCTTC | CASSQGVIAGVSYTF
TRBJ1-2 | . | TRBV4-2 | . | TGTGCCAGCAGCCAATCGATGGGACAAAACTATGGCTACACCTTC | CASSQSMGQNYGYTF
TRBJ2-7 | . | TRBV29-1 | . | TGCAGCGTTTTGGAGGGCCTCTCGTACGAGCAGTACTTC | CSVLEGLSYEQYF
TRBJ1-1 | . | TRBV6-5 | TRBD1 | TGTGCCAGCAGCAGGGGGACTGAAGCTTTCTTT | CASSRGTEAFF
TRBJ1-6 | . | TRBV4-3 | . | TGCGCCAGCAGTCCTCAGGGGTTCAATTCACCCCTCCACTTT | CASSPQGFNSPLHF
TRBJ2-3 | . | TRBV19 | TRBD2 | TGTGCCTCCACGCTAGCGGGGAGCACAGATACGCAGTATTTT | CASTLAGSTDTQYF
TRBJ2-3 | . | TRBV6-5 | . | TGTGCCAGCAGTCAGGGGTCAGATACGCAGTATTTT | CASSQGSDTQYF
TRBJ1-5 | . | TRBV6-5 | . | TGTGCCAGCAGAAGTACAGGGTTCGGCCAGCCCCAGCATTTT | CASRSTGFGQPQHF
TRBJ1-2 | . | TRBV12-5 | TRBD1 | TGTGCTAGTGGTTTGGGAGACAGGGGGCGGGGTGGCTACACCTTC | CASGLGDRGRGGYTF
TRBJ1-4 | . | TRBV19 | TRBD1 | TGTGCCAGTAGGCCGACAGGGTTTAATGAAAAACTGTTTTTT | CASRPTGFNEKLFF